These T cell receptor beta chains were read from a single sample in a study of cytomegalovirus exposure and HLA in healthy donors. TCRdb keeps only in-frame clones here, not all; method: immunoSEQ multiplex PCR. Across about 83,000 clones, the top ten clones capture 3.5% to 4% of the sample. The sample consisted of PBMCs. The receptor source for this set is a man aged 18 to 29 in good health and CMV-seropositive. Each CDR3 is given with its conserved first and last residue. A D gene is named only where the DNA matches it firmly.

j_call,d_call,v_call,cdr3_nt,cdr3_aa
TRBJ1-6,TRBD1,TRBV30,TGTGCCTGGAGCGACAGGGATTCACCCCTCCACTTT,CAWSDRDSPLHF
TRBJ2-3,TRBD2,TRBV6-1,TGTGCCAGCAGTGAAGCGGCTAGCGGGAGGAATGCAGATACGCAGTATTTT,CASSEAASGRNADTQYF
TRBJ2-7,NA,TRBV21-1,TGTGCCAGCAGCAAAGTGGCTCCGGGACTGGGCTACGAGCAGTACTTC,CASSKVAPGLGYEQYF
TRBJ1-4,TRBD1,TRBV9,TGTGCCAGCAGCGTAGGCGACAGGGGGGCTGAAAAACTGTTTTTT,CASSVGDRGAEKLFF
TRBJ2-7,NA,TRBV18,TGTGCCAGCTCATTCTCAGGGGCTCGCTACGAGCAGTACTTC,CASSFSGARYEQYF
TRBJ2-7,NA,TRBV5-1,TGCGCCAGCAGCTTGGCAGGGAACGAGCAGTACTTC,CASSLAGNEQYF
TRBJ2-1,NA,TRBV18,TGTGCCAGCTCACCACGGGTAGCGGACAATGAGCAGTTCTTC,CASSPRVADNEQFF
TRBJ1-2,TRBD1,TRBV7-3,TGTGCCAGCAGCCTCCGGGACAGGGGAGGGAATGGCTACACCTTC,CASSLRDRGGNGYTF
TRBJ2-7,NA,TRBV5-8,TGTGCCAGCAGCTTTGGTGGACACGGACCCTACGAGCAGTACTTC,CASSFGGHGPYEQYF
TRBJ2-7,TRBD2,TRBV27,TGTGCCAGCAGTTTGAGAGCGGGGGCAAGCTCCTACGAGCAGTACTTC,CASSLRAGASSYEQYF
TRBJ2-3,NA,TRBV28,TGTGCCAGCAGTTTATCTCTGTCCACAGATACGCAGTATTTT,CASSLSLSTDTQYF
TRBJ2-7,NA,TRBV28,TGTGCCAGCAGTACGCCTAGGGGGGGCGGGGGCTACGAGCAGTACTTC,CASSTPRGGGGYEQYF
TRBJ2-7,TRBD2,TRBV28,TGTGCCAGCAGTTCCCGACTAGCGTCCATCTACGAGCAGTACTTC,CASSSRLASIYEQYF
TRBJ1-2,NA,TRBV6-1,TGTGCCAGCAGTGAAGCGCCCGGGAGGGGGGGTGGTCTAGGATATGGCTACACCTTC,CASSEAPGRGGGLGYGYTF
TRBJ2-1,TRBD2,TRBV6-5,TGTGCCAGCATAAGACCCGGACTAGCGGGAAATGAGCAGTTCTTC,CASIRPGLAGNEQFF
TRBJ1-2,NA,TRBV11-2,TGTGCCAGCAGCTTAGATTTACAGGGCGCCGCTGGCTACACCTTC,CASSLDLQGAAGYTF
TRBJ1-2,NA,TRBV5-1,TGCGCCAGCAGCTTGACTGGGGCCGACCCTAATGGCTACACCTTC,CASSLTGADPNGYTF
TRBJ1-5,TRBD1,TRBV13,TGTGCCAGCAGCTTACGACAGGGAGGTCGCCCCCAGCATTTT,CASSLRQGGRPQHF
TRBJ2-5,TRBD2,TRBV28,TGTGCCAGCAGTGGACTAGCGGGTTACCAAGAGACCCAGTACTTC,CASSGLAGYQETQYF
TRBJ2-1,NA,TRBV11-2,TGTGCCAGCAGTTTTCGTGGCAGGTCCCTCTCCTACAATGAGCAGTTCTTC,CASSFRGRSLSYNEQFF
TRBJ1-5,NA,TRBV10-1,TGCGCCAGCAGCCAGGACAGTCCCTATAGCAATCAGCCCCAGCATTTT,CASSQDSPYSNQPQHF
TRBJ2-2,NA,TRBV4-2,TGTGCCAGCAGCCAAGGTCTGGACGGGGGGAACACCGGGGAGCTGTTTTTT,CASSQGLDGGNTGELFF
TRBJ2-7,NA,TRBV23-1,TGCGCCAGCAACCCCCAGAGGCGGTCTTCCTACGAGCAGTACTTC,CASNPQRRSSYEQYF
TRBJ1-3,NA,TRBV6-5,TGTGCCAGCCGCACAAGCTCTGGAAACACCATATATTTT,CASRTSSGNTIYF
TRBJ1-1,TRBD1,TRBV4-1,TGCGCCAGCAGCCAGGAAGACAGGGAGAGCACTGAAGCTTTCTTT,CASSQEDRESTEAFF
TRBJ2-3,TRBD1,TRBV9,TGTGCCAGCAGCGTAACAGGGGTTAGCACAGATACGCAGTATTTT,CASSVTGVSTDTQYF
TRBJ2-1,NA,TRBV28,TGTGCCAGCCCCGGGATCAGAGACAATGAGCAGTTCTTC,CASPGIRDNEQFF
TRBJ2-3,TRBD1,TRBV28,TGTGCCAGCGTCTTTCCGGGACAGGGGACAGATACGCAGTATTTT,CASVFPGQGTDTQYF
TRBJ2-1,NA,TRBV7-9,TGTGCCAGCAGCTTAGCCAAGGGACTGGACAATGAGCAGTTCTTC,CASSLAKGLDNEQFF
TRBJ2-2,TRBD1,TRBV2,TGTGCCAGCAGTGAGAACAGGGGGCGCACCGGGGAGCTGTTTTTT,CASSENRGRTGELFF
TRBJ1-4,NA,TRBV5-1,TGCGCCAGCAGCAGGAGGGATGATGAAAAACTGTTTTTT,CASSRRDDEKLFF
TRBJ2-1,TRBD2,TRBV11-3,TGTGCCAGCAGCTTAGATCCTTCGGCGGGGGGAAACAATGAGCAGTTCTTC,CASSLDPSAGGNNEQFF
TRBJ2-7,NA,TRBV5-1,TGCGCCAGCAGCAAGGGACATTTCACCTACGAGCAGTACTTC,CASSKGHFTYEQYF